This T cell receptor (beta chain) was identified in a study of beta chain features in type 1 diabetes. Overall study findings and caveats: Cells with high TCR expression could be over-represented when cDNA is sequenced. Small HLA sub-analyses could not settle whether HLA shapes TCRB rearrangement. There was a moderate but significant shortening of TCRB CDR3s in all four CD4+ subsets of Type 1 diabetes patients.

Sorting with CD45RO/CCR7/CD25/CD127/CD95/CD27 yielded naive, central memory, regulatory and stem-like memory CD4+ cells. For this clone: The antigen is not known.

Expressed TCRB transcripts were sequenced after all isolated RNA was converted to cDNA. Data came from immunoSEQ multiplex PCR; TCRdb stores just in-frame clones and leaves some out. The profile shows about 250,000 clones, roughly 14% of them singletons. Sample: naive CD4+ T cells from blood. The TCR comes from a woman between 40 and 50 years old in good health.

This CDR3 is CASSSRLAGNTGELFF. CDR3 DNA: TGTGCCAGTAGTTCCCGGCTAGCGGGGAACACCGGGGAGCTGTTTTTT. V gene TRBV19 combines with J gene TRBJ2-2; 8 nucleotides align to TRBD2. This CDR3 is 16 amino acids long. The germline CDR1 and CDR2 sequences are LNHDA and SQIVND (reference sequence). The J segment lost 1 base and the V segment lost 5 bases, leaving 6 bases of the junction unmatched.